The sequence of this TCR beta chain was determined in a study of CD8+ T cells in alopecia areata. In each case, RNA was isolated and then reverse transcribed into cDNA as the sequencing template. TCRdb's table, derived via immunoSEQ multiplex PCR, lists solely in-frame clones and lacks some. The sample consists of some 190,000 clones, around 60% of them appearing once. Treatment defined: oral pan-JAK inhibitor, 5-10 mg twice daily. Trimming removed 1 base from V and 5 bases from J; junction bases left unmatched: 11. Looked up from germline, CDR1 is SGHRS and CDR2 is YFSETQ. This CDR3 comprises 16 residues.

The input for sequencing was CD4+ T cells sorted from blood, taken at week 4, from a patient treated with tofacitinib. The chain joins TRBV5-1 to TRBJ2-5; 7 nucleotides line up with TRBD1. This sequence was found in a human donor with alopecia areata. The CDR3 sequence is CASSLPPERGLETQYF. CDR3 coding DNA: TGCGCCAGCAGCTTGCCCCCCGAGAGGGGGCTGGAGACCCAGTACTTC.